Below, 9 T cell receptor beta chains from the same sample are listed, as sequenced in a study of post-analysis software for immune sequencing data. Points from the study as a whole: Patients had higher frequencies than controls of a few TRBV segments, including TRBV5-6, TRBV5-1 and TRBV20-1.

Antigens of these TCRs are unknown. Every TCR beta cDNA library bore unique molecular identifiers. MiXCR, applied by TCRdb to the PCR reads, yields one record per CDR3 protein. The data contain around 710,000 distinct CDR3 sequences, about 43% of them singletons. The sequenced sample was blood. Source of these receptors: a girl under 18 with multiple sclerosis.

The chain employs TRBV7-2 and TRBJ2-4, with unresolved D. This CDR3 contains 14 residues. V was clipped by 2 bases and J by 3 bases, with 8 bases between them. Germline V gene lookup returns CDR1 SGHTA and CDR2 FQGNSA. CDR3 amino acids: CASSLWSSKNIQYF. Written as DNA, the CDR3 is TGTGCCAGCAGCTTATGGTCCAGCAAAAACATTCAGTACTTC.

In this sample, this clonotype turned up a few times. V usage is TRBV6-2 or TRBV6-3 and J usage is TRBJ2-4, with 8 positions matching TRBD2. The junction had 2 bases not matched to a gene; V was cut back by 4 bases and J by 0 bases. The germline gives CDR1 MNHEY, CDR2 SVGEGT. CDR3 length: 15 amino acids. The CDR3 is CASSSLAGAKNIQYF. CDR3 coding DNA: TGTGCCAGCAGTTCGCTAGCGGGAGCCAAAAACATTCAGTACTTC.

This clonotype was observed a handful of times. This chain connects TRBV6-1 to TRBJ2-4; D gene ambiguous. The J call is uncertain, as TRBJ2-7 better fits the DNA end. CDR1 is MNHNS, CDR2 SASEGT, per germline. CDR3 length: 13 amino acids. The CDR3 here is CASNSLGCYEQYF. In nucleotides, the CDR3 is TGTGCCAGTAATTCGCTTGGGTGCTACGAGCAGTACTTC.

The gene calls are TRBV7-9 and TRBJ1-2; 10 bases map to TRBD1. Germline assignment: CDR1 SEHNR and CDR2 FQNEAQ (reference sequence). With V trimmed by 5 bases and J by 6 bases, 6 bases remained unmatched. CDR3 length equals 14 residues. CDR3 bases: TGTGCCAGCAGCCCCGGACAGGGGGGTGATGGCTACACCTTC. Protein sequence: CASSPGQGGDGYTF.

This sequence joins TRBV4-1 and TRBJ2-3; the D gene is possibly TRBD1 (6 bases). Germline V gene lookup returns CDR1 MGHRA and CDR2 YSYEKL. V was shortened by 4 bases and J by 2 bases, with 16 bases between the two germline ends. The CDR3 totals 16 residues. CDR3 DNA sequence: TGCGCCAGCAGCCGTGGGGCAGGGGCCCTCACAGATACGCAGTATTTT. It yields the protein CASSRGAGALTDTQYF.

The CDR3 protein is CASSEIPSTGGRDTQYF. Here the CDR3 DNA reads TGTGCCAGCAGTGAAATCCCATCGACAGGGGGCCGTGATACGCAGTATTTT. This chain links TRBV25-1 with TRBJ2-3; 10 bases are shared with TRBD1. Germline CDR1 MGHDK, CDR2 SYGVNS. After removal of 2 bases from V and 6 bases from J, the junction contained 11 bases not matched to a gene. This CDR3 is built from 17 residues.

This clonotype was picked up many times. The chain combines TRBV6-5 with TRBJ2-3, with D possibly matching TRBD2 (5 bases). The length of the CDR3 is 15 residues. V was shortened by 5 bases and J by 1 base, with 13 bases between the two germline ends. Germline CDR1 reads MNHEY; CDR2 reads SVGAGI. For the CDR3, the DNA is TGTGCCAGCAGTCGGGCCCTCGGGGGCACAGATACGCAGTATTTT. This sequence encodes CASSRALGGTDTQYF.

This clonotype was picked up many times. The V call is TRBV6-5, the J call TRBJ1-2, with 7 nucleotides matching TRBD1. Trimming cost V 6 bases and J 8 bases; bases outside gene matches: 6. This CDR3 has 12 residues. Germline CDR1 reads MNHEY; CDR2 reads SVGAGI. CDR3 protein: CASRGTDRGYTF. In DNA, the CDR3 is TGTGCCAGCAGGGGGACAGATCGGGGCTACACCTTC.

The chain has TRBV12-3 or TRBV12-4 and TRBJ2-7; TRBD2 matches at 7 bases. The CDR3 has 15 residues. After removal of 3 bases from V and 2 bases from J, the junction contained 7 bases not matched to a gene. The chain's CDR3 is CASSFLRGGPYEQYF. CDR3 DNA: TGTGCCAGCAGTTTTCTTAGGGGAGGGCCCTACGAGCAGTACTTC.